This is a list of T cell receptor beta chains from one sample in a study of CD8+ T cells in alopecia areata. Repertoires were generated with immunoSEQ multiplex PCR, while TCRdb's copy carries only in-frame clones and drops some. The table lists about 180,000 clones, about 63% of them singletons. The material sequenced was CD4+ T cells sorted from blood, taken at week 0. Source of these receptors: a human donor with alopecia areata. The CDR3 runs from the conserved cysteine through the conserved F or W. The D gene is left open where the match is weak. Rows give clone size only sometimes, using once, few, many, or a class for an expanded clone.

size: few; length: 13; V: TRBV5-5; J: TRBJ2-3; D: NA; DNA: TGTGCCAGCAGCTTGGAGGGCACAGATACGCAGTATTTT; CDR3: CASSLEGTDTQYF
size: NA; length: 11; V: TRBV20-1; J: TRBJ2-1; D: NA; DNA: TGCAGTGCTTATAGTTCCAATGAGCAGTTCTTC; CDR3: CSAYSSNEQFF
size: NA; length: 13; V: TRBV30; J: TRBJ1-5; D: NA; DNA: TGTGCCTGGAGTGGAGGGGGAGACCAGCCCCAGCATTTT; CDR3: CAWSGGGDQPQHF
size: few; length: 14; V: TRBV11-3; J: TRBJ2-6; D: NA; DNA: TGTGCCAGCAGCCCTTTAGACGGGGCCAACGTCCTGACTTTC; CDR3: CASSPLDGANVLTF
size: few; length: 11; V: TRBV29-1; J: TRBJ2-1; D: TRBD1; DNA: TGCAGCGCCGGGGACAGGTATGAGCAGTTCTTC; CDR3: CSAGDRYEQFF
size: NA; length: 12; V: TRBV30; J: TRBJ2-1; D: NA; DNA: TGTGCCTGGAAGGGGAACCACAATGAGCAGTTCTTC; CDR3: CAWKGNHNEQFF
size: NA; length: 11; V: TRBV20-1; J: TRBJ2-1; D: NA; DNA: TGCAGTGCATCCAGTAACAATGAGCAGTTCTTC; CDR3: CSASSNNEQFF
size: NA; length: 15; V: TRBV2; J: TRBJ1-1; D: NA; DNA: TGTGCCAGCAGTGGGGGTCTGGGCGGGAACACTGAAGCTTTCTTT; CDR3: CASSGGLGGNTEAFF
size: NA; length: 13; V: TRBV28; J: TRBJ1-4; D: NA; DNA: TGTGCCAGCAGTTCTGGACTCCCGGGGAAACTGTTTTTT; CDR3: CASSSGLPGKLFF
size: NA; length: 14; V: TRBV6-5; J: TRBJ1-6; D: NA; DNA: TGTGCCAGCAGTTACGGGGTCTTAGGGTCACCCCTCCACTTT; CDR3: CASSYGVLGSPLHF
size: NA; length: 11; V: TRBV14; J: TRBJ2-5; D: NA; DNA: TGTGCCAGCAGCTCCGGGGAGACCCAGTACTTC; CDR3: CASSSGETQYF
size: NA; length: 15; V: TRBV25-1; J: TRBJ1-2; D: NA; DNA: TGTGCCAGCATCGGGACGGGCCCGGTCTTATCGGGCTACACCTTC; CDR3: CASIGTGPVLSGYTF
size: NA; length: 19; V: TRBV4-1; J: TRBJ2-6; D: NA; DNA: TGCGCCAGCAGCCAAGTTGGGACGGGAGACGTGAATGGGGCCAACGTCCTGACTTTC; CDR3: CASSQVGTGDVNGANVLTF
size: NA; length: 13; V: TRBV29-1; J: TRBJ1-1; D: NA; DNA: TGCAGCGCCCGCGACATCCTGAACACTGAAGCTTTCTTT; CDR3: CSARDILNTEAFF
size: NA; length: 13; V: TRBV30; J: TRBJ1-2; D: NA; DNA: TGTGCCTGGAGTGGTGGCAGTAACTATGGCTACACCTTC; CDR3: CAWSGGSNYGYTF
size: NA; length: 14; V: TRBV29-1; J: TRBJ1-2; D: TRBD1; DNA: TGCAGCGCCCAACAAGGGACAGTTCACTATGGCTACACCTTC; CDR3: CSAQQGTVHYGYTF
size: few; length: 13; V: TRBV29-1; J: TRBJ1-5; D: NA; DNA: TGCAGCGTTGGAGGTAGGGGAGATCAGCCCCAGCATTTT; CDR3: CSVGGRGDQPQHF
size: few; length: 13; V: TRBV2; J: TRBJ2-5; D: NA; DNA: TGTGCCAGCAATTCTGGGCTGCAAGAGACCCAGTACTTC; CDR3: CASNSGLQETQYF
size: NA; length: 14; V: TRBV29-1; J: TRBJ2-3; D: TRBD2; DNA: TGCAGCGTTGAGCTTGAGGGAGGGGCAGATACGCAGTATTTT; CDR3: CSVELEGGADTQYF
size: NA; length: 13; V: TRBV11-2; J: TRBJ1-2; D: NA; DNA: TGTGCCAGCAGCCCGACACCTAACTATGGCTACACCTTC; CDR3: CASSPTPNYGYTF
size: NA; length: 12; V: TRBV29-1; J: TRBJ1-1; D: NA; DNA: TGCAGCGTGGGGTCTTTTGGCACTGAAGCTTTCTTT; CDR3: CSVGSFGTEAFF
size: few; length: 14; V: TRBV9; J: TRBJ1-6; D: NA; DNA: TGTGCCAGCAGCCAATACGGACAGAATTCACCCCTCCACTTT; CDR3: CASSQYGQNSPLHF
size: NA; length: 13; V: TRBV30; J: TRBJ1-3; D: NA; DNA: TGTGCCTGGAGTGCCTACTCTGGAAACACCATATATTTT; CDR3: CAWSAYSGNTIYF
size: NA; length: 16; V: TRBV5-1; J: TRBJ2-5; D: NA; DNA: TGCGCCAGCAGCTTGGATGGGTCTACCCGACAAGAGGCCCAGTACTTC; CDR3: CASSLDGSTRQEAQYF
size: NA; length: 17; V: TRBV30; J: TRBJ2-1; D: TRBD2; DNA: TGTGCCTGGAGTAGGACTAGCGGGGGCCACCGGTACAATGAGCAGTTCTTC; CDR3: CAWSRTSGGHRYNEQFF
size: NA; length: 13; V: TRBV29-1; J: TRBJ1-1; D: NA; DNA: TGCAGCGTGGACCAGAACATGAACACTGAAGCTTTCTTT; CDR3: CSVDQNMNTEAFF
size: few; length: 13; V: TRBV11-3; J: TRBJ2-7; D: NA; DNA: TGTGCCAGCAGGAGGACGGGCTCCTACGAGCAGTACTTC; CDR3: CASRRTGSYEQYF